This T cell receptor beta chain was found in a study of CD8+CD57+ T cells in acquired aplastic anemia. Study overall: Healthy donors had, on average, approximately 9.9 million reads for their CD4+ cells.

On this clonotype: Antigen specificity is unknown.

Study-level results: A set of 25 to 30 CD8+ CDR3 sequences was shared between patients and controls, and these sequences appeared highly expressed in patients. With respect to CD8+ Simpson's diversity, patients and controls did not differ significantly.

Genomic DNA constituted the template upon which TCR beta VDJ and CDR3 profiling was performed. TCRdb independently ran MiXCR on the reads; one entry per CDR3 protein. The sample holds around 170,000 distinct CDR3 sequences, about 60% seen once. Per germline, CDR1 LNHDA and CDR2 SQIVND (reference sequence). Trimming pared 5 bases from V and 5 bases from J, leaving 15 bases between. The CDR3 is made up of 14 amino acids. The clonotype originates from a human donor in good health. The sequencing sample was made of sorted CD4+, CD8+, or CD8+CD57+ T cells (not recorded which) from PBMCs. This chain links TRBV19 with TRBJ2-5; tentative D call: TRBD2 (6 bases). Here the CDR3 reads CASSRRGSWETQYF. CDR3 DNA sequence: TGTGCCAGTAGTCGGAGGGGATCGTGGGAGACCCAGTACTTC.